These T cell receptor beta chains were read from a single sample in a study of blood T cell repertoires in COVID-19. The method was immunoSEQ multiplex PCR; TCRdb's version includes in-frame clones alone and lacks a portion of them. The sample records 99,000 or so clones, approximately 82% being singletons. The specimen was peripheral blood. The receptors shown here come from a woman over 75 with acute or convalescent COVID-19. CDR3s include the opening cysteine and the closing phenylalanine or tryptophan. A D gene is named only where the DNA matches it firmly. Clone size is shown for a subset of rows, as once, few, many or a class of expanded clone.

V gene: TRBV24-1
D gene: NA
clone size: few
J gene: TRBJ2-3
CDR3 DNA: TGTGCCACCAGTGATCCAGGGGTCGTTGGCACAGATACGCAGTATTTT
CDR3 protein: CATSDPGVVGTDTQYF

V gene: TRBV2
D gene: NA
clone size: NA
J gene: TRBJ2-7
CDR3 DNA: TGTGCCAGCAGGCCGGGACAAATCTACGAGCAGTACTTC
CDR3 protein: CASRPGQIYEQYF

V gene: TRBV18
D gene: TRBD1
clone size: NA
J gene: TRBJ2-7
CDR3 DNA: TGTGCCAGCTCAACCTCACAGGGGGCCATCGCTGAGCAGTACTTC
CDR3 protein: CASSTSQGAIAEQYF

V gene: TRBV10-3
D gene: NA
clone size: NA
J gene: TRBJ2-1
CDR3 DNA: TGTGCCATCAGTGGAAGACTGGAGCAGTTCTTC
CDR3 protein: CAISGRLEQFF

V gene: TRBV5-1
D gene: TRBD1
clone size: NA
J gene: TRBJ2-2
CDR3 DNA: TGCGCCAGCAGCGTTAGACAGGGGGCTGGCGGGGAGCTGTTTTTT
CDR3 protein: CASSVRQGAGGELFF

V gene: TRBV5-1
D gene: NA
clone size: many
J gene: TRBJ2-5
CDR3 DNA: TGCGCCAGCAGCTTGCGAACAGGCCAAGAGACCCAGTACTTC
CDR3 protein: CASSLRTGQETQYF

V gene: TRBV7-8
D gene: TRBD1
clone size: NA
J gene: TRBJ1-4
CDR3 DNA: TGTGCCAGCAGCTCGGGACAGGCCCCCAGACGGCTGTTTTTT
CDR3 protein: CASSSGQAPRRLFF

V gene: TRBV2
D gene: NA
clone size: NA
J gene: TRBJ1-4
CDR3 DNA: TGTGCCAGGAACCGGGACAAGAATGAAAAACTGTTTTTT
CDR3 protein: CARNRDKNEKLFF

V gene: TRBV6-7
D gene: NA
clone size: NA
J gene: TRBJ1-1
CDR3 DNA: TGTGCCAGCAAGGGGCCAGGGGACACTGAAGCTTTCTTT
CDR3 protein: CASKGPGDTEAFF

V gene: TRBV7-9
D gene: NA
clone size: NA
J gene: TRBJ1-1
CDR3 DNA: TGTGCCAGCAGCTTGGATGCAGGGGCGCGCCGGATTGAAGCTTTCTTT
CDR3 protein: CASSLDAGARRIEAFF

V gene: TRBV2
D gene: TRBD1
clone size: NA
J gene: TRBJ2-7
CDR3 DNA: TGTGCCAGCAGAGAACAGGGGACATCCTACGAGCAGTACTTC
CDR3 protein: CASREQGTSYEQYF